The 17 T cell receptor beta chains given below trace back to one sample, sequenced in a study of blood T cells in healthy people across ages. A J-beta primer mix and a sample-barcoded 5' primer were used in a second PCR of about 7 to 12 cycles. TCRdb reprocessed the 5' RACE reads via MiXCR and lists one record per CDR3 protein. The data show fewer than 800,000 distinct CDR3 sequences, about 25% seen once. These records were also assigned to another study, of T cells of mothers and their children.

Sequenced input: blood. These receptors all stem from a boy aged 10-17 years in good health.

This clonotype turned up a few times. V and J are TRBV6-5 and TRBJ1-1; D call uncertain. Per germline, CDR1 MNHEY and CDR2 SVGAGI. Trimming stripped 0 bases from V and 1 base from J, with 6 bases between. The CDR3 extends over 14 amino acids. The CDR3 is CASSYSRENTEAFF. Written as DNA, the CDR3 is TGTGCCAGCAGTTACTCAAGGGAGAACACTGAAGCTTTCTTT.

Many counts were recorded for this clonotype. This chain joins TRBV20-1 and TRBJ2-1; 15 bases agree with TRBD2. CDR1 is DFQATT, CDR2 SNEGSKA, per germline (reference sequence). The CDR3 covers 18 residues. V lost 6 bases, J lost 1 base, and 10 bases stayed unmatched. CDR3 sequence: CSAIPGLAGGLSYNEQFF. The CDR3 DNA follows: TGCAGTGCCATACCGGGACTAGCGGGAGGCCTGTCCTACAATGAGCAGTTCTTC.

The gene calls are TRBV6-1 and TRBJ1-4, with D maybe TRBD1 (5 bases). CDR3 size: 13 residues. The V end was cut by 7 bases, the J end by 5 bases, with 11 bases between. Germline V gene lookup returns CDR1 MNHNS and CDR2 SASEGT. The CDR3: CASNRQWNEKLFF. The DNA of the CDR3 is TGTGCCAGCAACCGACAGTGGAATGAAAAACTGTTTTTT.

This clonotype was observed a handful of times. The V and J genes are TRBV7-9 and TRBJ2-2, with 7 bases identical to TRBD1. V shed 1 base and J 3 bases; nucleotides not matched to a gene: 5. The CDR3 has 16 amino acids. Germline V gene sequence: CDR1 SEHNR, CDR2 FQNEAQ (reference sequence). CDR3 loop: CASSLGQGEDTGELFF. The CDR3 region has the DNA TGTGCCAGCAGCTTAGGGCAGGGGGAAGACACCGGGGAGCTGTTTTTT.

This clonotype was found a few times. The CDR3 DNA sequence: TGTGCCAGCAGCTTCTCGACAGGGGCCTCTCGTGGCTACACCTTC. Translated: CASSFSTGASRGYTF. The chain links TRBV5-6 to TRBJ1-2; 8 bases fit TRBD1. CDR1 SGHDT and CDR2 YYEEEE come from the germline V gene. The CDR3 is 15 residues long. V gave up 2 bases and J gave up 7 bases; unmatched junction bases: 10.

This clonotype was counted a few times. The chain couples TRBV5-1 to TRBJ1-2; 9 positions match TRBD1. Germline V CDR1 and CDR2: SGHRS, YFSETQ. Trimming took 6 bases from V and 8 from J; bases not matched to a gene: 14. The CDR3 is 15 amino acids. Here the CDR3 reads CASTVALQGATGYTF. Written as DNA, the CDR3 is TGCGCCAGCACCGTCGCCTTACAGGGGGCGACCGGCTACACCTTC. The full variable domain, with the rest looked up from reference TRBV5-1 and TRBJ1-2, is KAGVTQTPRYLIKTRGQQVTLSCSPISGHRSVSWYQQTPGQGLQFLFEYFSETQRNKGNFPGRFSGRQFSNSRSEMNVSTLELGDSALYLCASTVALQGATGYTFGSGTRLTVV.

This chain connects TRBV27 to TRBJ2-1, with unresolved D. The CDR3 is 16 residues long. The V gene lost 0 bases and the J gene lost 4 bases, with 13 bases spanning the gap. Germline V gene data show CDR1 as MNHEY and CDR2 as SMNVEV (reference sequence). CDR3 amino acids: CASSLSPEAPYNEQFF. CDR3 DNA sequence: TGTGCCAGCAGTTTATCGCCCGAAGCACCTTACAATGAGCAGTTCTTC.

This chain connects TRBV20-1 to TRBJ2-5; TRBD2 aligns across 9 bases. The V segment lost 0 bases and the J segment 1 base; nucleotides outside the gene matches: 6. Germline CDR1 reads DFQATT; CDR2 reads SNEGSKA (reference sequence). This CDR3 is built from 16 residues. The CDR3 protein is CSARDVRGGGQETQYF. CDR3 DNA: TGCAGTGCTAGAGATGTTCGCGGGGGGGGCCAAGAGACCCAGTACTTC.

V gene TRBV5-1 combines with J gene TRBJ2-3, with TRBD2 identical over 10 bases. This CDR3 has 18 residues. Germline V gene data show CDR1 as SGHRS and CDR2 as YFSETQ. Trimming at V came to 4 bases and at J to 4 bases, leaving 15 bases not matched to a gene. CDR3 amino acids: CASSRGPAGGFGADTQYF. CDR3 nucleotide sequence: TGCGCCAGCAGCCGGGGCCCAGCGGGAGGGTTCGGCGCAGATACGCAGTATTTT.

Comments on this clonotype: One end of the junction is discordant with germline, which a read error may explain. V gene TRBV7-9 combines with J gene TRBJ1-2, with TRBD1 as a possible D gene (6 bases). CDR1 SEHNR and CDR2 FQNEAQ come from the germline V gene (reference sequence). This CDR3 has 14 amino acids. Here the CDR3 DNA reads TGTGCCAGCAGCTTAGCGGGGGGCCAGGGTGGCTCCACCTTC. This codes for CASSLAGGQGGSTF.

In the case of this clonotype: It is likely a read error, because the conserved phenylalanine at the end of the CDR3 is missing. The V and J genes are TRBV5-1 and TRBJ2-5, with 7 bases aligning to TRBD2. Germline V gene sequence: CDR1 SGHRS, CDR2 YFSETQ. With V trimmed by 8 bases and J by 2 bases, 3 bases remained unmatched. The CDR3 totals 12 residues. The CDR3 loop is CASSSGQETQYS. CDR3 DNA sequence: TGCGCCAGTTCTAGCGGACAAGAGACCCAGTACTCC.

This chain connects TRBV6-5 to TRBJ2-1, with D hard to call. The germline CDR1 and CDR2 sequences are MNHEY and SVGAGI. The CDR3 has 13 amino acids. The ends were cut back, 2 bases at V and 7 bases at J, with 9 bases in the middle. The CDR3 DNA reads as TGTGCCAGCAGTTACCCTTACTCTAATGAGCAGTTCTTC. Its protein product is CASSYPYSNEQFF.

The rearrangement joins TRBV6-6 to TRBJ2-5; TRBD1 matches at 8 bases. Germline assignment: CDR1 MNHNY and CDR2 SVGAGI (reference sequence). This CDR3 contains 15 residues. The V and J ends lost 5 bases and 0 bases, in that order; junction bases with no gene match: 5. CDR3 protein: CASSVRQGNQETQYF. The DNA of the CDR3 is TGTGCCAGCAGTGTAAGACAGGGGAACCAAGAGACCCAGTACTTC.

This clonotype has more than one count but fewer than ten. The V call is TRBV6-5, the J call TRBJ2-1; 10 positions match TRBD2. Germline V gives CDR1 MNHEY, CDR2 SVGAGI. The CDR3 length is 13 residues. The trim removed 7 bases at V and 7 bases at J, leaving 4 bases unmatched. The chain's CDR3 is CASKTSGQNEQFF. The CDR3 nucleotides are TGTGCCAGCAAGACTAGCGGGCAGAATGAGCAGTTCTTC.

V is TRBV28 and J is TRBJ2-5, with D uncertain. The J call may be mistaken, given a closer DNA end match to TRBJ2-7. The CDR3 has 14 amino acids. Germline V gene lookup returns CDR1 MDHEN and CDR2 SYDVKM. The chain's CDR3 is CASSRPQGSYEQYF. The CDR3 DNA is TGTGCCAGCAGTCGACCCCAAGGCTCCTACGAGCAGTACTTC.

This clonotype has more than one count but fewer than ten. The V call is TRBV2, the J call TRBJ2-5, with D possibly matching TRBD2 (5 bases). The J call is doubtful: the DNA matches TRBJ2-1 better. There are 14 residues in the CDR3. Germline assignment: CDR1 SNHLY and CDR2 FYNNEI. CDR3 sequence: CASRPQRLYNEQFF. The CDR3 coding sequence is TGTGCCAGCAGACCACAGCGGCTCTACAATGAGCAGTTCTTC.

This chain joins TRBV4-2 and TRBJ2-7, with D possibly being TRBD1 or TRBD2 (7 bases each). Germline V gene lookup returns CDR1 LGHNA and CDR2 YNFKEQ. The CDR3 is 17 residues long. Trimming took 0 bases from V and 6 from J, leaving 21 bases between them. CDR3 sequence reads: CASSQDHAGGGWREQYF. CDR3 DNA: TGTGCCAGCAGCCAAGATCACGCAGGGGGGGGATGGCGCGAGCAGTACTTC.